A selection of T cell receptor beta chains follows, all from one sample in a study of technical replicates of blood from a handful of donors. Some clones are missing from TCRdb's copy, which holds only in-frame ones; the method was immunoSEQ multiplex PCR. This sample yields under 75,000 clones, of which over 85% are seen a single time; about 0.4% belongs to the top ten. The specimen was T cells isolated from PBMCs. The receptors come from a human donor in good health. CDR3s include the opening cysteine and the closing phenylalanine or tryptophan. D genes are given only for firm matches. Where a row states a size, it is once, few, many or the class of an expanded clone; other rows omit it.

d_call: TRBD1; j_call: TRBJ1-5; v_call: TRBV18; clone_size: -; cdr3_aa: CASSQTGGDQPQHF; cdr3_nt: TGTGCCAGCTCTCAAACAGGGGGCGATCAGCCCCAGCATTTT
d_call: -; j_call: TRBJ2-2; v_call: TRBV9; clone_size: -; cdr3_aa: CASSSPLNTGELFF; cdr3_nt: TGTGCCAGCTCAAGCCCGTTGAACACCGGGGAGCTGTTTTTT
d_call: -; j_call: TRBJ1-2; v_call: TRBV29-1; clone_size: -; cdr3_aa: CSVDSGRNGNYGYTF; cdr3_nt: TGCAGCGTTGATTCCGGGAGGAACGGAAACTATGGCTACACCTTC
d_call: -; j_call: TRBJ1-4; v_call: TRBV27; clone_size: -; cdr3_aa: CASSLSHATNEKLFF; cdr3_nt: TGTGCCAGCAGTTTGTCCCATGCAACTAATGAAAAACTGTTTTTT
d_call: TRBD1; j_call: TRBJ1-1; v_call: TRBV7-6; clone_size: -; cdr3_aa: CASGQGPNTEAFF; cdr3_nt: TGTGCCAGCGGACAGGGTCCAAACACTGAAGCTTTCTTT
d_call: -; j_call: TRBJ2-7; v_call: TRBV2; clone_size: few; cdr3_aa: CASRDNSYEQYF; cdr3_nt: TGTGCCAGCAGGGACAACTCCTACGAGCAGTACTTC
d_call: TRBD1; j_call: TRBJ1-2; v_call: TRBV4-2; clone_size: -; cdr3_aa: CASSQGDRANYGYTF; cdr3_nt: TGTGCCAGCAGCCAAGGAGACAGGGCGAACTATGGCTACACCTTC
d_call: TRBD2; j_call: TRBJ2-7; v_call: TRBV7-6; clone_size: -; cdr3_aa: CASSLYSGLAGYEQYF; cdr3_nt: TGTGCCAGCAGCTTATATAGTGGACTAGCGGGTTACGAGCAGTACTTC
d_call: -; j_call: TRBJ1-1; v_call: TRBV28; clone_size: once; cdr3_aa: CASSFGNTEAFF; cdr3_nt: TGTGCCAGCAGTTTCGGGAACACTGAAGCTTTCTTT
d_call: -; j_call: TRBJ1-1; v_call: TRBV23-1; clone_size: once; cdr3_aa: CASSQPRVQIWQNTEAFF; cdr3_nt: TGCGCCAGCAGTCAGCCACGGGTGCAGATCTGGCAGAACACTGAAGCTTTCTTT
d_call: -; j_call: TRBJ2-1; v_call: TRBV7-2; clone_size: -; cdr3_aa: CASSFKTGGEQFF; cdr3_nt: TGTGCCAGCAGCTTTAAAACTGGCGGTGAGCAGTTCTTC
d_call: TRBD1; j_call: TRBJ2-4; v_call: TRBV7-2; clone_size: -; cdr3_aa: CASSAGQGNIQYF; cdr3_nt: TGTGCCAGCAGCGCGGGACAGGGAAACATTCAGTACTTC
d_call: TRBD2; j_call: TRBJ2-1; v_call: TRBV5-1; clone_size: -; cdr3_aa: CASSPRDSGSYNEQFF; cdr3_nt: TGCGCCAGCAGCCCACGGGATAGCGGGAGCTACAATGAGCAGTTCTTC
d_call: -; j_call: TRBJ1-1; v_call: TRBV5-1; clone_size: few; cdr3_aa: CASSHAPGNTEAFF; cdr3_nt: TGCGCCAGCAGCCACGCCCCGGGGAACACTGAAGCTTTCTTT
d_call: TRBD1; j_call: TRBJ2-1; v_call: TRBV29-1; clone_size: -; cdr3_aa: CSVEKEGTGTYNEQFF; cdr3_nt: TGCAGCGTTGAAAAAGAGGGGACAGGGACATACAATGAGCAGTTCTTC
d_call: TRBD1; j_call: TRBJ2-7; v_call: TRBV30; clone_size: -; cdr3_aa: CAWSVLTGAWEQYF; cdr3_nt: TGTGCCTGGAGTGTATTGACAGGGGCTTGGGAGCAGTACTTC
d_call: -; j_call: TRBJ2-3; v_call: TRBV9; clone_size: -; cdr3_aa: CASSVGAFGDTQYF; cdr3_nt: TGTGCCAGCAGCGTAGGAGCGTTCGGGGATACGCAGTATTTT
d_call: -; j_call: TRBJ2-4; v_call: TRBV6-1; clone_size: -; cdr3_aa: CASSDGLRTAKNIQYF; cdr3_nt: TGTGCCAGCAGTGACGGACTAAGAACGGCCAAAAACATTCAGTACTTC
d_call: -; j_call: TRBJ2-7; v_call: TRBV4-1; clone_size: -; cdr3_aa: CASSQGGLALGEQYF; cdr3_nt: TGCGCCAGCTCCCAGGGGGGCTTAGCATTGGGAGAGCAGTACTTC
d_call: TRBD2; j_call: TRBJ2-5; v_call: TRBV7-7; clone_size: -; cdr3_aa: CASSLAPIAGVESETQYF; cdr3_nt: TGTGCTAGCAGCTTAGCACCTATAGCGGGAGTTGAGTCGGAGACCCAGTACTTC
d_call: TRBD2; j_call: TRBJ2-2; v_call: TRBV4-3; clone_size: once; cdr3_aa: CASSQDASGSNTGELFF; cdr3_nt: TGCGCCAGCAGCCAAGATGCTAGCGGGAGTAACACCGGGGAGCTGTTTTTT
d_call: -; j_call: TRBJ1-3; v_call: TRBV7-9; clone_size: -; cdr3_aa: CASSYVQGGNTIYF; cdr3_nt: TGTGCCAGCAGCTACGTACAGGGTGGAAACACCATATATTTT
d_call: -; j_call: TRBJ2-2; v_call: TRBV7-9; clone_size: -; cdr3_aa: CASSSRDTSNTGELFF; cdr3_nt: TGTGCCAGCAGCTCGAGGGACACATCGAACACCGGGGAGCTGTTTTTT
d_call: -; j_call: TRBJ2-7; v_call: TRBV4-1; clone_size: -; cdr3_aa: CASSGSLDEQYF; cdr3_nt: TGCGCCAGCAGCGGCTCCCTCGACGAGCAGTACTTC
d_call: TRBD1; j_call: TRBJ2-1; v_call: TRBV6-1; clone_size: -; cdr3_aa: CASRGDSEVYNEQFF; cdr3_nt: TGTGCCAGCAGGGGGGACAGTGAAGTCTACAATGAGCAGTTCTTC
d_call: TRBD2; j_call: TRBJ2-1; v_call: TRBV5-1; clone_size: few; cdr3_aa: CASSPSGSSYNEQFF; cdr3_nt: TGCGCCAGCAGCCCTAGCGGGAGCTCCTACAATGAGCAGTTCTTC
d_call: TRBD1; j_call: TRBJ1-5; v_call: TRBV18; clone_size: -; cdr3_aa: CASSLGQETQPQHF; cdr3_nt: TGTGCCAGCTCCCTCGGACAGGAGACTCAGCCCCAGCATTTT
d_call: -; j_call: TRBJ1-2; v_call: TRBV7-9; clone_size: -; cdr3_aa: CASSTLIDRNYGYTF; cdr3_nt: TGTGCCAGCAGCACATTAATAGACAGGAACTATGGCTACACCTTC
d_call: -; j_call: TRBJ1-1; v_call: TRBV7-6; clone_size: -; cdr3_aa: CASSPLDSTEAFF; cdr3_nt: TGTGCCAGCAGCCCCTTGGACAGCACTGAAGCTTTCTTT
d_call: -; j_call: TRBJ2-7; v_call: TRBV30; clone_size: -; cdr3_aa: CAWSVNRAEQYF; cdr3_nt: TGTGCCTGGAGTGTAAACAGGGCCGAGCAGTACTTC
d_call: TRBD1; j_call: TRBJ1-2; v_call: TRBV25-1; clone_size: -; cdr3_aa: CASSEGTGDYGYTF; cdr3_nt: TGTGCCAGCAGTGAAGGGACAGGGGACTATGGCTACACCTTC
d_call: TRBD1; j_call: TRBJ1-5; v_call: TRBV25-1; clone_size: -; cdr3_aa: CASNTDRVCSNQPQHF; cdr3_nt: TGTGCCAGCAATACGGACAGGGTTTGTAGCAATCAGCCCCAGCATTTT
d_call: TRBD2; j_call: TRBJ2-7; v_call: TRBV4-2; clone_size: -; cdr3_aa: CASSQDGEGITWEQYF; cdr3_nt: TGTGCCAGCAGCCAAGATGGGGAGGGGATTACGTGGGAGCAGTACTTC
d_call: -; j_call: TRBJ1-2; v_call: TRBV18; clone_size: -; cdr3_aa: CASSPGGDAAGYTF; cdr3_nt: TGTGCCAGCTCACCGGGGGGAGATGCGGCTGGCTACACCTTC
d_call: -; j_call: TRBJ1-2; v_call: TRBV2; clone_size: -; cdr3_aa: CASIPQGRHGYTF; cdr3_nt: TGTGCCAGCATTCCCCAGGGCAGGCATGGCTACACCTTC
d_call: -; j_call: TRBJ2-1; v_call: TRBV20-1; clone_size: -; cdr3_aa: CSGQGNEQFF; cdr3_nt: TGCAGTGGGCAGGGGAATGAGCAGTTCTTC
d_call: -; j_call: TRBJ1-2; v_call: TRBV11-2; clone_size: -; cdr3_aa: CASSLDPQIGYTF; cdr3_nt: TGTGCCAGCAGCTTAGATCCACAGATTGGCTACACCTTC
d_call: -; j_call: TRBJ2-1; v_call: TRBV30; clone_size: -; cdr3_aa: CAWGDNNEQFF; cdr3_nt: TGTGCCTGGGGGGACAACAATGAGCAGTTCTTC
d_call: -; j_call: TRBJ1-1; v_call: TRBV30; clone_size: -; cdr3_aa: CAWEPQGGDTEAFF; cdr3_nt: TGTGCCTGGGAGCCCCAGGGTGGTGATACTGAAGCTTTCTTT
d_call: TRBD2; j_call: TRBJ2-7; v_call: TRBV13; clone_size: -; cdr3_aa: CASSWTGLADEQYF; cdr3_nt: TGTGCCAGCAGCTGGACGGGACTAGCGGACGAGCAGTACTTC
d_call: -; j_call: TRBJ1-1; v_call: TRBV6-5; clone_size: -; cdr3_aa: CALGGGAEAFF; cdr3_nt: TGTGCCTTAGGAGGGGGGGCCGAAGCTTTCTTT
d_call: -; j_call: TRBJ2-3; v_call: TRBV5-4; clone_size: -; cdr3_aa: CASSLEPGDTQYF; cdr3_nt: TGTGCCAGCAGCTTGGAGCCCGGAGATACGCAGTATTTT
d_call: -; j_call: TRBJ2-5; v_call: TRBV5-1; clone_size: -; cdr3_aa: CASSLEAGGWETQYF; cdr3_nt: TGCGCCAGCAGCTTGGAGGCAGGGGGGTGGGAGACCCAGTACTTC
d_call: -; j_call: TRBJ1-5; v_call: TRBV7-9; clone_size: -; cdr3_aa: CASSPSQGQPQHF; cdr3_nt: TGTGCCAGCAGCCCTAGTCAGGGGCAGCCCCAGCATTTT
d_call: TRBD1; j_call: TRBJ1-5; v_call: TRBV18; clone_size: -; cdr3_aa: CASSPIGQGAEQPQHF; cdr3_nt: TGTGCCAGCTCACCGATCGGACAGGGGGCCGAGCAGCCCCAGCATTTT
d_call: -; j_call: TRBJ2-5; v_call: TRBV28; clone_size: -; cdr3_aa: CASSLVNRDQETQYF; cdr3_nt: TGTGCCAGCAGTTTGGTCAACAGGGATCAAGAGACCCAGTACTTC
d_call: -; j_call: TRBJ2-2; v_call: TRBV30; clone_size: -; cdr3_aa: CAWTRVETGELFF; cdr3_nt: TGTGCCTGGACCAGGGTGGAGACCGGGGAGCTGTTTTTT
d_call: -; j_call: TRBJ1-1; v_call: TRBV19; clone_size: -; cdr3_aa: CASRGGGSGRAFF; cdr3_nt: TGTGCCAGTAGGGGGGGAGGGTCGGGTAGAGCTTTCTTT
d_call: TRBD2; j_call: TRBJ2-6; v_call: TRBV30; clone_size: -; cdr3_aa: CAWTSGRAGSGANVLTF; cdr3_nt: TGTGCCTGGACTAGCGGGAGGGCAGGCTCTGGGGCCAACGTCCTGACTTTC
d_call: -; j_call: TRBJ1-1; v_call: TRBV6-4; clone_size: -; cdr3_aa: CASSDAEDSWNTEAFF; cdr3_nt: TGTGCCAGCAGTGACGCGGAAGACTCTTGGAACACTGAAGCTTTCTTT
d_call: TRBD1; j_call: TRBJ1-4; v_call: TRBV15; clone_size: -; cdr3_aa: CATSRVTGVNEKLFF; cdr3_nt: TGTGCCACCAGCAGAGTTACAGGGGTGAATGAAAAACTGTTTTTT
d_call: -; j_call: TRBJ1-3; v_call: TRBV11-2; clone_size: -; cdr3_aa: CASSLKTGTEGNTIYF; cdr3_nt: TGTGCCAGCAGCTTAAAAACCGGGACTGAGGGAAACACCATATATTTT
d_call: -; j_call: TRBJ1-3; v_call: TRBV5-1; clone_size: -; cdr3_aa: CASSLGGAGNTIYF; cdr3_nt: TGCGCCAGCAGCTTGGGCGGGGCTGGAAACACCATATATTTT
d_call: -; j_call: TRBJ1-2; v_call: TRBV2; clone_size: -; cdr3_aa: CASSESRQAANYGYTF; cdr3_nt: TGTGCCAGCAGTGAAAGTCGGCAAGCGGCGAACTATGGCTACACCTTC
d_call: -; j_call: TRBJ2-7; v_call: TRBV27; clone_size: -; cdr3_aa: CASSPVYSGEQYF; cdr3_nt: TGTGCCAGCAGTCCCGTTTACAGCGGAGAGCAGTACTTC
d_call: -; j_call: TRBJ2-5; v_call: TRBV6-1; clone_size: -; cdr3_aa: CASTTVGRAETQYF; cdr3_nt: TGTGCCAGCACCACCGTTGGCAGGGCTGAGACCCAGTACTTC